This TCR beta chain was sequenced during a study of shared clonotypes between healthy human individuals. Whole-study findings and limits: Blood was the only sampled material, and tissue repertoires likely differ. Four donors shared about 4.8% of their naive CD4 clonotypes.

A remark on this clone: Its specificity is not known.

Adults of Caucasian background living in Nashville, Tennessee made up all donors. Between the trimmed V and J ends, which lost 2 bases and 4 bases, there was a span of 12 bases. Germline-derived CDR1 and CDR2 are SGHRS and YFSETQ. This CDR3 has 14 residues. Measured with immunoSEQ multiplex PCR; TCRdb has only the in-frame clones, and not every one. The data contain more than 850,000 clones, 75% to 80% of them seen just once; the ten biggest clones take up 0.4% to 0.55%. Sequenced sample: memory CD4+ T cells from PBMCs. Subset noted: CD45RA-negative fraction. This TCR derives from a man younger than 35 in good health. Some clones in this sample may be carry-over from other donors' samples. This chain connects TRBV5-1 to TRBJ1-1; D not certain. CDR3 coding DNA: TGCGCCAGCAGCTTTAATGCTCCGGTCACTGAAGCTTTCTTT. It translates to CASSFNAPVTEAFF.